This T cell receptor beta chain was sequenced in a study of beta chain features in type 1 diabetes. Study-wide results and limits: TCRB CDR3s from Type 1 diabetes patients were moderately but significantly shorter in all four CD4+ subsets.

TCRB transcripts that were expressed got sequenced, as all of the isolated RNA had been reverse transcribed. The repertoire was sequenced with immunoSEQ multiplex PCR; TCRdb's copy has only in-frame clones and lacks some. The sample comprises around 40,000 clones, approximately 61% of which are singletons, and approximately 1.6% rests with the top ten. Trimming removed 5 bases from V and 0 bases from J; junction bases left unmatched: 10. The CDR3 consists of 16 residues. Germline values: CDR1 LNHDA, CDR2 SQIVND (reference sequence). On this clone: The antigen remains undetermined.

This chain links TRBV19 with TRBJ2-7; TRBD1 matches at 7 bases. The source of this sequence is a man under 40 with type 1 diabetes. Some clones in this sample may be carry-over from other donors' samples. Input material: Tregs from blood. CDR3: CASSGSLGTDSYEQYF. CDR3 DNA sequence: TGTGCCAGTAGTGGATCCTTGGGGACAGACTCCTACGAGCAGTACTTC.